This T cell receptor beta chain was recorded in a study of blood T cell repertoires in COVID-19. The overall study: The samples span acute and convalescent COVID-19 from the United States, Italy and Spain. Sources were T cells, B-cell-depleted T cells, or PBMCs; the material itself was cDNA or gDNA.

This clone came up a few times. CDR3 length: 17 residues. V lost 0 bases, J lost 0 bases, and 14 bases lay in between. Germline-derived CDR1 and CDR2 are MDHEN and SYDVKM. Under the authors' procedure: Estimated nucleated cell counts came from reference gene primer amplification. Clones were sequenced by immunoSEQ multiplex PCR, and TCRdb holds only the in-frame ones, with some missing. V, J and clone size are those of that table, while D and trimming were read from the DNA. Of about 44,000 clones in the sample, about 87% are singletons; the top ten hold 1% to 1.5%. V usage is TRBV28 and J usage is TRBJ1-1; TRBD1 is a possible D gene (6 bases). The sample taken for sequencing was peripheral blood. The clonotype originates from a woman aged 40 to 50 with acute or convalescent COVID-19. This chain's CDR3 is CASSLWTAGDMNTEAFF. CDR3 DNA sequence: TGTGCCAGCAGTTTATGGACGGCAGGGGATATGAACACTGAAGCTTTCTTT.